Below are 13 T cell receptor beta chains sequenced from a single sample in a study of T-cell memory formation after mild COVID-19. TCRdb re-analysed the 5' RACE reads in MiXCR, keeping a single row per CDR3 protein. The profile shows approximately 89,000 distinct CDR3 sequences, 9.5% to 15% of them singletons. What was sequenced was PBMCs or a T cell subset sorted from them (not recorded which). The source is a man younger than 30 who had mild COVID-19 (a few samples of this study predate the infection). Cell type and time point are not known.

The chain is built from TRBV20-1 and TRBJ1-2; 10 positions match TRBD1. Per germline, CDR1 DFQATT and CDR2 SNEGSKA (reference sequence). This CDR3 region has 15 residues. The ends lost 2 bases at V and 4 bases at J; junction bases unmatched: 7. CDR3 sequence: CSARNRDRGIYGYTF. The DNA for the CDR3 is TGCAGTGCTAGAAATAGGGACAGGGGTATCTATGGCTACACCTTC.

In its sample, this clonotype was seen a few times. This sequence joins TRBV6-5 and TRBJ2-5; no definite D call. V lost 4 bases to trimming and J lost 0 bases, with 6 bases between them. Germline loops: CDR1 MNHEY, CDR2 SVGAGI. The CDR3 consists of 13 residues. CDR3 residues: CASSWRNQETQYF. In DNA form, the CDR3 reads TGTGCCAGCAGTTGGCGGAACCAAGAGACCCAGTACTTC.

The V call is TRBV4-2, the J call TRBJ2-2, with D unresolved. CDR3 size: 18 residues. Trimming shortened V by 0 bases and J by 0 bases, and 14 bases separated the two germline ends. Germline-derived CDR1 and CDR2 are LGHNA and YNFKEQ. The CDR3 region has the DNA TGTGCCAGCAGCCAAGAGGGCCAGCCGTTCGCGAACACCGGGGAGCTGTTTTTT. This codes for CASSQEGQPFANTGELFF.

The table lists this clonotype with many counts. The chain links TRBV3-1 to TRBJ2-1; 11 bases fit TRBD2. There are 16 residues in the CDR3. CDR1 is LGHDT and CDR2 is YNNKEL in the germline V gene (reference sequence). J lost 7 bases, V lost 2 bases, and 7 bases had no gene match. The CDR3 sequence is CASSQLAGGRRNEQFF. The CDR3 bases are TGTGCCAGCAGCCAATTAGCGGGGGGGCGTAGGAATGAGCAGTTCTTC.

The chain combines TRBV7-8 with TRBJ1-2; TRBD1 is a possible D gene (5 bases). The V end lost 1 base, the J end lost 6 bases, and 15 bases lay between the germline ends. CDR3 length equals 15 residues. Germline values: CDR1 SGHVS, CDR2 FQNEAQ. Written as DNA, the CDR3 is TGTGCCAGCAGCTTAGGGCCCGGGGCATCTCATGGCTACACCTTC. Amino acids: CASSLGPGASHGYTF.

This clonotype showed up just a few times. The J gene is TRBJ1-4, the V gene TRBV12-3 or TRBV12-4, with a possible D match to TRBD1 (5 bases). V shed 1 base and J shed 8 bases, with 23 bases lying between them. The CDR3 covers 18 residues. CDR3 sequence: CASSLVGQRGTGKEKLFF. The CDR3 DNA reads as TGTGCCAGCAGTTTAGTAGGGCAGCGTGGTACAGGCAAGGAAAAACTGTTTTTT.

The gene calls are TRBV5-1 and TRBJ2-7, with D perhaps TRBD1 (6 bases). Germline CDR1 and CDR2: SGHRS and YFSETQ. Between the trimmed V and J ends, which lost 3 bases and 2 bases, there was a span of 12 bases. The CDR3 sequence is 14 residues long. For the CDR3, the DNA is TGCGCCAGCAGCTCTGGACAGCGGACCTACGAGCAGTACTTC. Its translation: CASSSGQRTYEQYF.

This clonotype was seen many times. The genes are TRBV12-3 or TRBV12-4 and TRBJ2-3; TRBD2 matches 8 bases. CDR3 length: 15 amino acids. V shed 6 bases and J 3 bases; nucleotides not matched to a gene: 8. The CDR3, as DNA: TGTGCCAGCAGCGCGGATAGACTAGCGACAGATACGCAGTATTTT. The encoded protein is CASSADRLATDTQYF.

Only a few counts were recorded for this clonotype. This sequence joins TRBV27 and TRBJ1-3, with 7 nucleotides matching TRBD1. V lost 5 bases to trimming and J lost 4 bases; unmatched junction nucleotides: 5. This CDR3 comprises 14 residues. Germline V lookup: CDR1 MNHEY, CDR2 SMNVEV (reference sequence). Written as DNA, the CDR3 is TGTGCCAGCAGTCCAGGGGGAAGAGGAAACACCATATATTTT. Translating gives CASSPGGRGNTIYF.

The chain carries TRBV4-3 and TRBJ2-1; D may be TRBD2 (5 bases). V lost 1 base, J lost 4 bases, and 8 bases lay in between. Germline V gives CDR1 LGHNA, CDR2 YSLEER. CDR3 length equals 14 residues. DNA for the CDR3: TGCGCCAGCAGCCAAGCTCGGGATTACAATGAGCAGTTCTTC. Its translation: CASSQARDYNEQFF.

On this clonotype: A much larger clone lies a single base off, so this may be a read error. The chain has TRBV4-3 and TRBJ1-4; TRBD1 agrees at 9 bases. This CDR3 is 16 amino acids long. V lost 1 base to trimming and J lost 7 bases; unmatched junction nucleotides: 7. Germline V gives CDR1 LGHNA, CDR2 YSLEER. The CDR3 coding sequence is TGCGCCAGCAGCCAAGCCCCCGGGACAGGGAGTGAAAAACTGTTTTTT. Its translation: CASSQAPGTGSEKLFF.

CDR3 sequence reads: CASSYSDRRNTEAFF. DNA for the CDR3: TGTGCCAGCAGCTACTCTGACAGACGGAACACTGAAGCTTTCTTT. The chain couples TRBV7-9 to TRBJ1-1, with a weak D call TRBD1 (5 bases). Germline loops: CDR1 SEHNR, CDR2 FQNEAQ (reference sequence). CDR3 length: 15 residues. V lost 4 bases and J lost 1, with 13 bases in between. Supplemented by reference TRBV7-9 and TRBJ1-1, the full variable domain reads DTGVSQNPRHKITKRGQNVTFRCDPISEHNRLYWYRQTLGQGPEFLTYFQNEAQLEKSRLLSDRFSAERPKGSFSTLEIQRTEQGDSAMYLCASSYSDRRNTEAFFGQGTRLTVV.

This clonotype was detected only a few times. The V call is TRBV4-1, the J call TRBJ1-1; TRBD1 is a possible D gene (5 bases). CDR3 size: 13 residues. CDR1 is MGHRA and CDR2 is YSYEKL in the germline V gene. Deletions cut 2 bases from V and 8 bases from J, with 12 bases between. CDR3 residues: CASSQIGTDEAFF. The CDR3 DNA reads as TGCGCCAGCAGCCAAATAGGGACCGACGAAGCTTTCTTT.